Listed below are T cell receptor beta chains from one sample, sequenced in a study of T-cell reconstitution after alpha-beta-depleted transplantation in children. TCRdb ran MiXCR on the PCR reads and lists one entry per CDR3 protein. The sample lists roughly 250,000 distinct CDR3 sequences, 8.2% occurring once. This sample comprised PBMCs, mostly from graft donor cells, obtained 180 days after TCRalphabeta/CD19-depleted stem cell transplant. These receptors originate from a male patient aged 10 to 17 who had a stem cell transplant for acute lymphoblastic leukemia, so the T cells may come from the graft donor. CDR3s include the opening cysteine and the closing phenylalanine or tryptophan. D genes are given only for firm matches. Part of the rows lack a size; the others show once, few, many or a class for expanded clones.

-	TRBJ1-2	many	TRBV15	TGTGCCACCAGCAGAGCCATACAGGGCTATGGCTACACCTTC	CATSRAIQGYGYTF
TRBD2	TRBJ2-3	many	TRBV7-3	TGTGCCAGCAGCTTAACTAGCGGGGGCCCAGATACGCAGTATTTT	CASSLTSGGPDTQYF
-	TRBJ2-7	-	TRBV6-1	TGTGCCAGCAGTGGGCGGACCCTTGCGTCCTACGAGCAGTACTTC	CASSGRTLASYEQYF
-	TRBJ2-3	many	TRBV7-2	TGTGCCAGCAGTCGGACAGCAGATACGCAGTATTTT	CASSRTADTQYF
-	TRBJ2-7	many	TRBV6-5	TGTGCCAGCAGTTACTCGTCCGGGGCCGAGCAGTACTTC	CASSYSSGAEQYF
-	TRBJ2-2	many	TRBV12-3/TRBV12-4	TGTGCCATTAAGGGCCGGGACACCACGAACACCGGGGAGCTGTTTTTT	CAIKGRDTTNTGELFF
-	TRBJ2-5	many	TRBV11-1	TGTGCCAGCAGTTACCGACAGATAGAGACCCAGTACTTC	CASSYRQIETQYF
TRBD2	TRBJ2-5	-	TRBV12-5	TGTGCTAGTGGTCTTGGTACAAGCGGGGGGACCCTCCAAGAGACCCAGTACTTC	CASGLGTSGGTLQETQYF
-	TRBJ2-1	many	TRBV20-1	TGCAGTGCCGATGAGTTGGGATCTGAGCAGTTCTTC	CSADELGSEQFF
-	TRBJ2-3	many	TRBV4-3	TGCGCCAGCAGCCAAGTTACGGGCCGCACAGATACGCAGTATTTT	CASSQVTGRTDTQYF
TRBD2	TRBJ2-7	-	TRBV6-5	TGTGCCAGCAGCTATCGGGGGGGTCTCTCCTACGAGCAGTACTTC	CASSYRGGLSYEQYF
TRBD1	TRBJ1-4	many	TRBV5-1	TGCGCCAGCAGCGCCGACAGGGGGACTGAAAAACTGTTTTTT	CASSADRGTEKLFF
-	TRBJ2-3	many	TRBV12-3/TRBV12-4	TGTGCCAGCAGCCCATCCGGGACTCTTACGTCTAGCACAGATACGCAGTATTTT	CASSPSGTLTSSTDTQYF
TRBD2	TRBJ2-3	many	TRBV6-1	TGTGCCAGCACCCTAGCGGGGGCCGGGACAGATACGCAGTATTTT	CASTLAGAGTDTQYF
-	TRBJ2-7	many	TRBV6-5	TGTGCCAGCACTTTTGTGGGAAGGGGTTACGAGCAGTACTTC	CASTFVGRGYEQYF
TRBD2	TRBJ2-5	many	TRBV5-1	TGCGCCAGCAGCCTAACCGGGACTAGCGAGAAGACCCAGTACTTC	CASSLTGTSEKTQYF
-	TRBJ1-2	many	TRBV29-1	TGCAGCGTTGGGGACGGGGACGGAGGCTACACCTTC	CSVGDGDGGYTF
-	TRBJ1-5	many	TRBV12-3/TRBV12-4	TGTGCCAGCAGTTCCACCGGGTTGGGCAATCAGCCCCAGCATTTT	CASSSTGLGNQPQHF
TRBD1	TRBJ2-7	many	TRBV28	TGTGCCAGCACCCCGGGGACAGGGCAAGTATCCTACGAGCAGTACTTC	CASTPGTGQVSYEQYF
-	TRBJ2-7	many	TRBV28	TGTGCCAGCCGTGGCTCCTACGAGCAGTACTTC	CASRGSYEQYF
-	TRBJ1-1	-	TRBV7-9	TGTGCCAGCAGCCCGGGCAGGGTTACCCTCACTGAAGCTTTCTTT	CASSPGRVTLTEAFF
-	TRBJ2-3	many	TRBV12-3/TRBV12-4	TGTGCCAGCAGTTTAGGTGGGGGGCTCACAGATACGCAGTATTTT	CASSLGGGLTDTQYF
TRBD2	TRBJ2-1	many	TRBV15	TGTGCCACCAGCAGAGATATGGCCGCCGTAGCGGGGGGGCCCCACAATGAGCAGTTCTTC	CATSRDMAAVAGGPHNEQFF
TRBD1	TRBJ2-1	many	TRBV28	TGTGCCAGCATCTTGGTCGGACAGGGGAATAATGAGCAGTTCTTC	CASILVGQGNNEQFF
TRBD1	TRBJ2-3	many	TRBV29-1	TGCAGCGTCCAACCCGGGACAGCCACAGATACGCAGTATTTT	CSVQPGTATDTQYF
-	TRBJ1-1	many	TRBV6-5	TGTGCCACCGGACGGAAAGGGACTGAAGCTTTCTTT	CATGRKGTEAFF
-	TRBJ1-1	many	TRBV7-2	TGTGCCAGCAGCGGAGACCTTTTGAACACTGAAGCTTTCTTT	CASSGDLLNTEAFF
-	TRBJ1-1	many	TRBV20-1	TGCAGTGCTAGAGAGGGTACTGAAGCTTTCTTT	CSAREGTEAFF
-	TRBJ2-1	many	TRBV20-1	TGCAGTGCTAGTCCGGGGAGTGAGCAGTTCTTC	CSASPGSEQFF
-	TRBJ2-5	many	TRBV11-2	TGTGCCAGCAGCTTAGATTGGAAGGAGGGCCCCGTTAGGTACTTC	CASSLDWKEGPVRYF
-	TRBJ1-3	many	TRBV12-3/TRBV12-4	TGTGCCAGCAGTTTCTTCGCTGGGGGCTTCTCTGGAAACACCATATATTTT	CASSFFAGGFSGNTIYF
-	TRBJ2-2	many	TRBV12-3/TRBV12-4	TGTGCCAGCAGTAGGACAGTTTGGAACACCGGGGAGCTGTTTTTT	CASSRTVWNTGELFF